A selection of T cell receptor beta chains follows, all from one sample in a study of response to subunit inactivated influenza vaccine. TCRdb fed the RT-PCR reads into MiXCR, producing one record per CDR3 protein. The data contain 550,000 to 600,000 distinct CDR3 sequences, roughly 12% of them seen just once; the ten biggest clones take up 10%. Here the sequenced sample was PBMCs from blood, taken on the day of vaccination. These receptors came from a man aged 50-59 years who received an inactivated influenza vaccine. Both conserved end residues are part of each CDR3. Each record gives: clone size, V gene, D gene, J gene, CDR3 DNA, CDR3 protein. D genes are given only for firm matches. Size tells how often a clone was seen (once, few, many) or the class of an expanded clone, and some rows leave it out.

few	TRBV7-2	NA	TRBJ1-1	TGTGCCAGCAGCCCCAGCGTCATGAACACTGAAGCTTTCTTT	CASSPSVMNTEAFF
few	TRBV7-9	TRBD1	TRBJ2-7	TGTGCCAGCAGCCTGACCGCCGGACAGGGGGCTTCCTACGAGCAGTACTTC	CASSLTAGQGASYEQYF
NA	TRBV6-2/TRBV6-3	NA	TRBJ2-3	TGTGCCAGCAGTTACGTCCACATCACAGATACGCAGTATTTT	CASSYVHITDTQYF
many	TRBV7-2	TRBD2	TRBJ2-1	TGTGCCAGCAGCTTAGTAGCGGGGGGTGTAGAGCAGTTCTTC	CASSLVAGGVEQFF
many	TRBV10-2	NA	TRBJ1-1	TGCGCCAGCAACTGGGATCCCGGCGACACTGAAGCTTTCTTT	CASNWDPGDTEAFF
NA	TRBV30	NA	TRBJ2-1	TGTGCCTGGACGAACTCACTAGTCCCTAGGGGTGAGCAGTTCTTC	CAWTNSLVPRGEQFF
few	TRBV10-3	NA	TRBJ2-1	TGTGCCATCAGCAAGGGGGGGGATGAGCAGTTCTTC	CAISKGGDEQFF
NA	TRBV18	NA	TRBJ2-2	TGTGCCAGCTCAACAGTACCCGCTACCGGGGAGCTGTTTTTT	CASSTVPATGELFF
NA	TRBV20-1	NA	TRBJ1-1	TGCAGTGCAGCCCAGGGGCCCAACACTGAAGCTTTCTTT	CSAAQGPNTEAFF
few	TRBV10-3	NA	TRBJ2-5	TGTGCCATCAGTGGAAGGGGGACACAAGAGACCCAGTACTTC	CAISGRGTQETQYF
NA	TRBV7-2	NA	TRBJ2-2	TGTGCCAGCAGCCCCCACCCGACGGGAGGGGAGCTGTTTTTT	CASSPHPTGGELFF
NA	TRBV4-1	TRBD1	TRBJ1-3	TGCGCCAGCAGCTTCCGGACAGGGAGGACTGGAAACACCATATATTTT	CASSFRTGRTGNTIYF
few	TRBV7-2	NA	TRBJ2-7	TGTGCCAGCAGCAGCGACTCGATCCCTTCCTACGAGCAGTACTTC	CASSSDSIPSYEQYF
few	TRBV27	TRBD2	TRBJ2-2	TGTGCCAGCAGTTTGCTAGCGGGAGTACTCAACACCGGGGAGCTGTTTTTT	CASSLLAGVLNTGELFF
NA	TRBV20-1	NA	TRBJ2-2	TGCAGTGCTAGAGTTAAACTACTCGCGAACACCGGGGAGCTGTTTTTT	CSARVKLLANTGELFF
NA	TRBV3-1	TRBD2	TRBJ2-2	TGTGCCAGCAGCCTCTCAGCGGGAGTCTCCACCGGGGAGCTGTTTTTT	CASSLSAGVSTGELFF
few	TRBV9	NA	TRBJ2-7	TGTGCCAGCAGCCCAGGACTGACGATATACGAGCAGTACTTC	CASSPGLTIYEQYF
NA	TRBV20-1	NA	TRBJ2-2	TGCGGAACTGGGACGCCGAACACCGGGGAGCTGTTTTTT	CGTGTPNTGELFF
NA	TRBV12-3/TRBV12-4	TRBD2	TRBJ2-2	TGTGCCAGCAGTTTCTTAGCGGGGGGGCACGGGGAGCTGTTTTTT	CASSFLAGGHGELFF
NA	TRBV5-1	TRBD1	TRBJ1-1	TGCGCCAGCAGCCTCTGGACAGGTGAAGCTTTCTTT	CASSLWTGEAFF
few	TRBV30	NA	TRBJ2-7	TGTGCCTGGAGTGTCCTGAGGGGTAGTGAGCAGTACTTC	CAWSVLRGSEQYF
NA	TRBV4-1	NA	TRBJ2-3	TGCGCCAGCAGCCAGTGGGCAGGGACAGATACGCAGTATTTT	CASSQWAGTDTQYF
few	TRBV6-2/TRBV6-3	TRBD2	TRBJ2-7	TGTGCCAGCAAAATGGGACTAGCGGCCTCCTACGAGCAGTACTTC	CASKMGLAASYEQYF
NA	TRBV20-1	TRBD2	TRBJ2-1	TGCAGTGCAACCGCGGGGACGGTAAAGGGACTAGCGGGTCTGGAGCAGTTCTTC	CSATAGTVKGLAGLEQFF
few	TRBV2	TRBD1	TRBJ1-1	TGTGCCGGACAGGGTTGGACTGAAGCTTTCTTT	CAGQGWTEAFF